This T cell receptor beta chain emerged from a study of beta chain features in type 1 diabetes. The study's findings and limits: Researchers cautioned that cDNA sequencing could over-represent cells with high TCR expression. The study found moderately but significantly shorter TCRB CDR3s in all four CD4+ subsets of Type 1 diabetes patients.

This clone was observed at least ten times. What it binds is not known. This CDR3 has 15 amino acids. The V segment lost 10 bases and the J segment 4 bases; nucleotides outside the gene matches: 9. Germline CDR1 reads MGHDK; CDR2 reads SYGVNS. Sorting with CD45RO/CCR7/CD25/CD127/CD95/CD27 yielded naive, central memory, regulatory and stem-like memory CD4+ cells. The study reverse transcribed the entire isolated RNA, so it sequenced expressed TCRB transcripts. Repertoires were generated with immunoSEQ multiplex PCR, while TCRdb's copy carries only in-frame clones and drops some. There are some 120,000 clones in the sample; roughly a sixth occur only once, and around 2.6% lies in the top ten.

This chain connects TRBV25-1 to TRBJ2-3, with 12 bases aligning to TRBD2. Sequenced material: central memory CD4+ T cells from blood. This sequence originates from a man aged 18 to 29 with type 1 diabetes. CDR3: CATTTSGGPADTQYF. The DNA of the CDR3 is TGTGCCACCACGACTAGCGGGGGCCCAGCAGATACGCAGTATTTT.